This passage covers 7 T cell receptor beta chains from one sample sequenced in a study of T-cell reconstitution after alpha-beta-depleted transplantation in children. Study conclusions and caveats: At one year after transplant, newly produced T cells mostly accounted for T-cell counts and diversity.

For these receptors, no antigen is known. It was with unique molecular identifiers that the TCRbeta library was prepared. MiXCR was run by TCRdb on the PCR reads, yielding one entry per CDR3 protein. The table records 330,000 or so distinct CDR3 sequences, 7.5% to 9% of them present only once. The sample was peripheral blood, taken 360 days after TCRalphabeta/CD19-depleted stem cell transplant. The receptors were gathered from a female patient aged 2-10 years who had a stem cell transplant for Fanconi anemia, so the T cells may come from the graft donor.

The chain is built from TRBV7-3 and TRBJ2-3; D is unresolved. V was pared by 2 bases and J by 4 bases, with 13 bases between. CDR1 is SGHTA and CDR2 is FQGTGA in the germline V gene. The CDR3 consists of 15 residues. The DNA of the CDR3 is TGTGCCAGCAGCTTAGACCCACTCCGCGCAGATACGCAGTATTTT. Encoded protein: CASSLDPLRADTQYF.

The chain combines TRBV5-1 with TRBJ2-5; 10 nucleotides match TRBD2. V shed 0 bases, J shed 3 bases, and the junction held 5 bases outside the gene matches. This CDR3 is built from 16 residues. Germline V gene sequence: CDR1 SGHRS, CDR2 YFSETQ. The DNA of the CDR3 is TGCGCCAGCAGCTTGGAGCTAGCGGGGGCCGAAGAGACCCAGTACTTC. Translating it yields CASSLELAGAEETQYF.

This clonotype was observed many times. The chain recombines TRBV5-1 with TRBJ2-5; D is perhaps TRBD1 (5 bases). The CDR3 loop spans 15 amino acids. Trimming cost V 5 bases and J 1 base, with 15 bases left between them. Germline CDR1 SGHRS, CDR2 YFSETQ. The CDR3 here is CASSKTALPQETQYF. CDR3 nucleotide sequence: TGCGCCAGCAGTAAGACAGCACTCCCCCAAGAGACCCAGTACTTC.

Ten or more counts support this clonotype. The CDR3 here is CASSQGASSREQYV. CDR3 nucleotide sequence: TGTGCCAGCAGTCAAGGGGCTTCTTCCAGGGAGCAGTACGTC. The rearrangement links TRBV3-1 to TRBJ2-7; TRBD1 might be the D (5 bases). CDR3 size: 14 residues. Germline V gene sequence: CDR1 LGHDT, CDR2 YNNKEL (reference sequence).

This clonotype was detected a few times. J is TRBJ2-2 and V is TRBV27; TRBD1 agrees at 7 bases. The V gene end was trimmed by 7 bases and the J gene end by 7 bases; junction bases not matched to a gene: 9. This CDR3 region has 14 residues. Germline V lookup: CDR1 MNHEY, CDR2 SMNVEV (reference sequence). The CDR3 loop reads CASTEQGWSGELFF. As DNA, the CDR3 is TGTGCCAGCACCGAACAGGGGTGGAGCGGGGAGCTGTTTTTT.

This clonotype was counted many times. The V call is TRBV12-3 or TRBV12-4, the J call TRBJ1-2, with D tentatively TRBD1 (5 bases). V was shortened by 1 base and J by 0 bases, with 15 bases between the two germline ends. The CDR3 runs 17 residues. The CDR3 spells CASSLVPGDGPNYGYTF. As DNA, the CDR3 is TGTGCCAGCAGTTTAGTCCCGGGGGACGGCCCTAACTATGGCTACACCTTC.

The gene calls are TRBV12-3 or TRBV12-4 and TRBJ1-4; 8 bases agree with TRBD1. This CDR3 is built from 14 residues. Trimming removed 5 bases from V and 8 bases from J; junction bases left unmatched: 7. The CDR3 nucleotides are TGTGCCAGCAGTGCCGGGACAGGTCTGGAAAAACTGTTTTTT. Its translation: CASSAGTGLEKLFF.